This T cell receptor (beta chain) appears in the sequencing data of a study of identical twins. In germline, CDR1 is MNHEY, CDR2 SVGEGT. V lost 4 bases to trimming and J lost 5 bases, with 11 bases between them. The CDR3 is made up of 13 amino acids. This clonotype appeared many times. No antigen is known for it. The study, taken as a whole, reports: Within beta out-of-frame sequences, the excess sharing observed between twins was weaker.

A universal primer binding site was introduced by template switching. The final cDNA contained unique molecular identifiers. TCRdb reanalysed the 5' RACE reads using MiXCR and keeps one entry per CDR3 protein. The table records 230,000 or so distinct CDR3 sequences, about 8.5% of them present only once. These data were also filed under a second study, of yellow fever vaccine responses in identical twins.

The receptor comes from a woman aged 18-29 years in good health. The sample consisted of CD8+ T cells sorted from blood. The gene calls are TRBV6-2 or TRBV6-3 and TRBJ2-5; weak D call: TRBD2 (5 bases). CDR3 sequence (DNA): TGTGCCAGCAGTTCCACTAGTCACGAGACCCAGTACTTC. Protein product: CASSSTSHETQYF.